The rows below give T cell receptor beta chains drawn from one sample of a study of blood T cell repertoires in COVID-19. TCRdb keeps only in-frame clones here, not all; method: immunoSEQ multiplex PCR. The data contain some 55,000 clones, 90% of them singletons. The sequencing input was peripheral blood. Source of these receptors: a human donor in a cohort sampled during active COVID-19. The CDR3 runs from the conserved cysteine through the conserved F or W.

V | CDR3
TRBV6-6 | CASSPKLVFRQPQHF
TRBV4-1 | CASSQNKPWRLQQSLNEQFF
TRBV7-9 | CASSLVGGGVSEQFF
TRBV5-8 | CASSEFTGTQVYYGYTF
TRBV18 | CASSNERNYEQYF
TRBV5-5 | CASSLGRADVLLNSPLHF
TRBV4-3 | CASSRGKTEAFF
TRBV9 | CASSVGSDMNTEAFF
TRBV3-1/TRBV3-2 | CASSQAPGLAGPNNEQFF
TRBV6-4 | CASSEGQGEDTQYF
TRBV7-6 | CASSALAGGGDTQYF
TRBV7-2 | CASSLWTPQETQYF
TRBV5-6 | CASSSLTGAYEQYF
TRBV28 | CASKRTDFSNQPQHF